This record concerns one TCR beta chain sequence. Data came from immunoSEQ multiplex PCR; TCRdb stores just in-frame clones and leaves some out. The sample has 150,000 to 200,000 clones; about 85% are singletons. This sample was included in a study of blood T cell repertoires in COVID-19. Unmatched junction bases numbered 12, after V lost 8 bases and J lost 2 bases. The germline CDR1 and CDR2 sequences are LNHDA and SQIVND (reference sequence). The CDR3 loop spans 16 amino acids. This TCR was sampled from a woman aged 70-85 years with COVID-19, enrolled during active disease. The chain employs TRBV19 and TRBJ1-5; 7 bases fit TRBD1. Sample: peripheral blood. As DNA, the CDR3 is TGTGCCAGTGTTGCAAGAGGGGGCACGGGCAATCAGCCCCAGCATTTT. Protein sequence: CASVARGGTGNQPQHF.